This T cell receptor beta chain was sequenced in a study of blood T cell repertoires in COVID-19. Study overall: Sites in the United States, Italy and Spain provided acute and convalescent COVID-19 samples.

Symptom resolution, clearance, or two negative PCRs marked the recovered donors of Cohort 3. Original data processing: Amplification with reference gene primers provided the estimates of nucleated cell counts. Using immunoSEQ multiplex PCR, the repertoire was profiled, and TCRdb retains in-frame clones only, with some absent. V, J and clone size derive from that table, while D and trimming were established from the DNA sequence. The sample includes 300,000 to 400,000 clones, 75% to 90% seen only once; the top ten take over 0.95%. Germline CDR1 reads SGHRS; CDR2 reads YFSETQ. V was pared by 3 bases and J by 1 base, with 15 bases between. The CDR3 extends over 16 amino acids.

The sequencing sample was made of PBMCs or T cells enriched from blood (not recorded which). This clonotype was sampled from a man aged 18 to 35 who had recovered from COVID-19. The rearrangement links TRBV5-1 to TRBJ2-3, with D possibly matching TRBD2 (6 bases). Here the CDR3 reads CASSSQLARGTDTQYF. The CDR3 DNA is TGCGCCAGCAGCTCTCAACTAGCTAGGGGCACAGATACGCAGTATTTT. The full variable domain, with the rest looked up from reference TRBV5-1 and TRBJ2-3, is KAGVTQTPRYLIKTRGQQVTLSCSPISGHRSVSWYQQTPGQGLQFLFEYFSETQRNKGNFPGRFSGRQFSNSRSEMNVSTLELGDSALYLCASSSQLARGTDTQYFGPGTRLTVL.